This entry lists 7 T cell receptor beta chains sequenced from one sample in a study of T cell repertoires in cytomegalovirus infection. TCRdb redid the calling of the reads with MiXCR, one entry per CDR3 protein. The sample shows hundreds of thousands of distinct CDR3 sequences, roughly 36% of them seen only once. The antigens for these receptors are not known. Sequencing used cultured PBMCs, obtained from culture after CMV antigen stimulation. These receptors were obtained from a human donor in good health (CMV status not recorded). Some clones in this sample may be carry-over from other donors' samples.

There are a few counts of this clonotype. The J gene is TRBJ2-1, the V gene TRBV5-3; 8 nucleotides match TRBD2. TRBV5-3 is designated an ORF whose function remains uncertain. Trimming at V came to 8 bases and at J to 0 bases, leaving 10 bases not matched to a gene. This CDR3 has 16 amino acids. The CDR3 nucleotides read TGTGCCAGCAGCCACAAGCGGGGGAGCTCCTACAATGAGCAGTTCTTC. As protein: CASSHKRGSSYNEQFF.

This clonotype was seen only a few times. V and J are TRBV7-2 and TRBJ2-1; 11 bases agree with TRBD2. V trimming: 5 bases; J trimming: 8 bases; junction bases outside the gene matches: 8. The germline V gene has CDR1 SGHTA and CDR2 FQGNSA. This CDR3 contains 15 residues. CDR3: CASSPRLAGRYEQFF. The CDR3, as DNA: TGTGCCAGCAGCCCAAGACTAGCGGGAAGGTATGAGCAGTTCTTC.

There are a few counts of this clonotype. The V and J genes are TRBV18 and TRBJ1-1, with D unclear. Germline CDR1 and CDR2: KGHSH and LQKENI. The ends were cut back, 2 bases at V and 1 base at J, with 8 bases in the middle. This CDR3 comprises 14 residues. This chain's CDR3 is CASSPASQNTEAFF. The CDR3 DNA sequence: TGTGCCAGCTCACCAGCTTCACAGAACACTGAAGCTTTCTTT.

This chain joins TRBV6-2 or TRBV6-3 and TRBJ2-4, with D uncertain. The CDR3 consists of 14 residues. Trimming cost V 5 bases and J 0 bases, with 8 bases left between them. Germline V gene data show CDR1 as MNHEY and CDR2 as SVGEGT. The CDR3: CASSPDLAKNIQYF. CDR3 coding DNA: TGTGCCAGCAGTCCGGACCTAGCCAAAAACATTCAGTACTTC.

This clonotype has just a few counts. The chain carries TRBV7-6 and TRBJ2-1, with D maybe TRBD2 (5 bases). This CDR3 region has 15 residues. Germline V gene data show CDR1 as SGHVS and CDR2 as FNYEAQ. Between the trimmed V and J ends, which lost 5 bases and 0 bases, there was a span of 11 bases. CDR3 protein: CASSHGLSSYNEQFF. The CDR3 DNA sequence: TGTGCCAGCAGCCATGGACTGAGCTCCTACAATGAGCAGTTCTTC. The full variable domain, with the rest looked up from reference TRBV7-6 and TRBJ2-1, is GAGVSQSPRYKVTKRGQDVALRCDPISGHVSLYWYRQALGQGPEFLTYFNYEAQQDKSGLPNDRFSAERPEGSISTLTIQRTEQRDSAMYRCASSHGLSSYNEQFFGPGTRLTVL.

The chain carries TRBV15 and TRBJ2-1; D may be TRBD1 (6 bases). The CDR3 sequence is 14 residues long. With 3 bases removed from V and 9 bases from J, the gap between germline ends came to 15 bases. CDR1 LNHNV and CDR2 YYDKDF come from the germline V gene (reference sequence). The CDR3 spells CATSSLQGDGEQFF. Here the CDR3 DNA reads TGTGCCACCAGCAGTCTACAGGGAGACGGTGAGCAGTTCTTC.

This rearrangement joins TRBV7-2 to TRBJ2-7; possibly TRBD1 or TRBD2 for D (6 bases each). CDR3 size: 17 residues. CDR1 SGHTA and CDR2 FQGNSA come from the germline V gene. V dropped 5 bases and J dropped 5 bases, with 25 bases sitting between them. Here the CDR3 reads CASSPRGGGAYVNEQYF. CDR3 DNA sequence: TGTGCCAGCAGCCCGCGGGGTGGGGGCGCGTATGTCAACGAGCAGTACTTC. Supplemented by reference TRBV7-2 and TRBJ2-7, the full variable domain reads GAGVSQSPSNKVTEKGKDVELRCDPISGHTALYWYRQSLGQGLEFLIYFQGNSAPDKSGLPSDRFSAERTGGSVSTLTIQRTQQEDSAVYLCASSPRGGGAYVNEQYFGPGTRLTVT.